This T cell receptor beta chain was recorded in a study of a mutant IDH1 vaccine in newly diagnosed glioma. Study context: Eight vaccinations reached patients in weeks 1, 3, 5, 7, 11, 15, 19 and 23. The study started vaccination 4-6 weeks after radiotherapy alone, or with temozolomide cycles. Radiotherapy, temozolomide, or both had been given previously, and both were given to most. Study-wide findings and caveats: Researchers report vaccine-induced immune responses in approximately 94% of patients.

Trimming at V came to 4 bases and at J to 1 base, leaving 4 bases not matched to a gene. The CDR3 has 14 amino acids. Germline V gene sequence: CDR1 SEHNR, CDR2 FQNEAQ (reference sequence). Clones were read by immunoSEQ multiplex PCR, and TCRdb kept only the in-frame ones, dropping some. Here the sample spans over 95,000 clones, roughly 88% being singletons. As to time point: week 11, during vaccination. Vaccinated patients received 300 ug of mutant IDH1 20-mer peptide per dose, with topical imiquimod. A remark on this clone: The antigen is not known.

The source is a woman in her forties or fifties with glioma. The chain uses TRBV7-9 and TRBJ2-7; 7 nucleotides align to TRBD1. Sample: PBMCs, taken from a glioma patient whose treatment included an IDH1 peptide vaccine. DNA of the CDR3: TGTGCCAGCAGCTCCTGGGACAGATCCTACGAGCAGTACTTC. Its translation: CASSSWDRSYEQYF.